The subject of this entry is one TCR beta chain. The antigen remains undetermined. This entry belongs to a study of graft-versus-host responses after intestinal transplantation. Study summary: Transplantation in recipients was multivisceral, liver-intestinal, or isolated intestinal. Each patient got anti-thymocyte globulin induction, then tacrolimus and steroids for around three years.

Trimming pared 6 bases from V and 5 bases from J, leaving 11 bases between. CDR3 length equals 12 residues. Germline V CDR1 and CDR2: MDHEN, SYDVKM. Whole-study findings and limits: High graft-versus-host to host-versus-graft clonal ratios were seen in allografts of patients with graft-donor T cell macrochimerism.

The repertoire was sequenced with immunoSEQ multiplex PCR; TCRdb's copy has only in-frame clones and lacks some. The sample records about 18,000 clones, roughly 90% being singletons. The sample consisted of PBMCs, taken around 350 days after transplant. The chain has TRBV28 and TRBJ2-7; D unclear. The TCR sequence derives from a human patient who received an intestinal transplant, so some T cells may come from the graft donor. CDR3 in amino acids: CASSPILDEQYF. The CDR3 DNA sequence: TGTGCCAGCAGCCCTATATTAGACGAGCAGTACTTC.